This TCR beta chain was retrieved from a study of T cell responses to AZD1222 COVID-19 vaccine. A remark on this clone: As yet, its antigen is unknown.

Findings and caveats of the study: Possibly, clonal diversity was underestimated; donors were largely white British and included more females. Baseline antibody screening turned up just six seropositive AZD1222 recipients. Spike-wide vaccine-associated CD4 TCRs dominated at 160-218 and 743-854. In all cases, repertoires were sampled only after the peak T cell response.

The CDR3 runs 14 residues. V was pared by 0 bases and J by 4 bases, with 8 bases between. Germline assignment: CDR1 SGDLS and CDR2 YYNGEE. The assay was immunoSEQ multiplex PCR, and TCRdb's table has in-frame clones only and misses some. The table has some 140,000 clones, around 90% seen once. Sequenced material: peripheral blood, taken on day 0 of AZD1222 vaccination. This TCR was sampled from an adult in good health. The V gene is TRBV9, the J gene TRBJ1-5; D is uncertain. CDR3 residues: CASSVASTNQPQHF. In DNA, the CDR3 is TGTGCCAGCAGCGTAGCTAGTACTAATCAGCCCCAGCATTTT. Full variable domain (remainder filled in from reference TRBV9 and TRBJ1-5): DSGVTQTPKHLITATGQRVTLRCSPRSGDLSVYWYQQSLDQGLQFLIQYYNGEERAKGNILERFSAQQFPDLHSELNLSSLELGDSALYFCASSVASTNQPQHFGDGTRLSIL.